This TCR beta chain is from a study of T cell repertoires in cytomegalovirus infection. One entry per CDR3 protein results from TCRdb running MiXCR on the reads. Of nearly 700,000 distinct CDR3 sequences listed, 33% are singletons. The V gene's germline CDR1 is SEHNR and CDR2 FQNEAQ (reference sequence). V dropped 5 bases and J dropped 0 bases, with 11 bases sitting between them. This CDR3 is 15 amino acids long. Concerning this clonotype: Its specificity is not known.

The rearrangement joins TRBV7-9 to TRBJ1-3; D gene unclear. The receptor was derived from a human donor in good health (CMV status not recorded). Some clones in this sample may be carry-over from other donors' samples. The material was cultured PBMCs, obtained from culture after CMV antigen stimulation. CDR3 DNA: TGTGCCAGCAGCCCTATGGAGCTCTCTGGAAACACCATATATTTT. It codes for CASSPMELSGNTIYF.